This entry lists 4 T cell receptor beta chains sequenced from one sample in a study of PD-1 blockade in classical Hodgkin lymphoma. All trial patients relapsed after autologous stem cell transplantation. Sequenced by immunoSEQ multiplex PCR; TCRdb stores in-frame clones only, minus some. The sample holds 30,000 to 45,000 clones, approximately 69% seen once. This sample comprised peripheral blood mononuclear cells (PBMCs), obtained before the second cycle of nivolumab. The origin of the receptors is a human donor with classical Hodgkin lymphoma.

This clone was counted only a few times. J is TRBJ1-1 and V is TRBV4-3; D gene uncertain. This CDR3 comprises 15 residues. Germline assignment: CDR1 LGHNA and CDR2 YSLEER. With 1 base removed from V and 0 bases from J, the gap between germline ends came to 9 bases. CDR3 loop: CASSQGASLNTEAFF. The CDR3 bases are TGCGCCAGCAGCCAAGGTGCCAGCCTGAACACTGAAGCTTTCTTT.

This clone was counted a few times. The rearrangement joins TRBV5-8 to TRBJ2-7, with D perhaps TRBD2 (6 bases). The V and J ends lost 2 bases and 3 bases respectively, with 15 bases between them. The CDR3 totals 15 residues. Germline V gene sequence: CDR1 SGHTS, CDR2 YDEGEE. CDR3 nucleotides: TGTGCCAGCAGCTTTCGGCGGCTAGCGAGCTACGAGCAGTACTTC. Encoded protein: CASSFRRLASYEQYF.

This chain joins TRBV18 and TRBJ1-2; a possible D gene is TRBD1 (5 bases). The CDR3 is 15 amino acids. The V gene's germline CDR1 is KGHSH and CDR2 LQKENI. V lost 3 bases to trimming and J lost 4 bases, with 15 bases between them. CDR3 bases: TGTGCCAGCTCACCTGGGCAGGGCCGGTCCTATGGCTACACCTTC. Translation gives CASSPGQGRSYGYTF.

This clone was detected only a few times. The CDR3 loop reads CASSPGTTATDTQYF. For the CDR3, the DNA is TGTGCCAGCAGTCCCGGGACAACGGCCACAGATACGCAGTATTTT. V usage is TRBV7-8 and J usage is TRBJ2-3, with D perhaps matching TRBD1 (6 bases). The CDR3 extends over 15 amino acids. Deletions cut 6 bases from V and 2 bases from J, with 15 bases between. Germline-derived CDR1 and CDR2 are SGHVS and FQNEAQ. Complete variable domain (other parts from reference TRBV7-8 and TRBJ2-3): GAGVSQSPRYKVAKRGQDVALRCDPISGHVSLFWYQQALGQGPEFLTYFQNEAQLDKSGLPSDRFFAERPEGSVSTLKIQRTQQEDSAVYLCASSPGTTATDTQYFGPGTRLTVL.